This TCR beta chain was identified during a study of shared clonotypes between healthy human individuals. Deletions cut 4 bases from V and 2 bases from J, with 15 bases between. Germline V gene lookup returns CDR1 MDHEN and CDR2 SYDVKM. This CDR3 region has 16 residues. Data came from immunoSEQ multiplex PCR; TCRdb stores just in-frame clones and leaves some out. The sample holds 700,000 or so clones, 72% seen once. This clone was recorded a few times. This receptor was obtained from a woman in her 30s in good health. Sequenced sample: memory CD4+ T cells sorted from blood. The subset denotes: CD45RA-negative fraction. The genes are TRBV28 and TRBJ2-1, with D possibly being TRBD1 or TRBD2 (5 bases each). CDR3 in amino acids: CASSSHPGTTYNEQFF. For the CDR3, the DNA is TGTGCCAGCAGTTCCCACCCGGGGACCACCTACAATGAGCAGTTCTTC. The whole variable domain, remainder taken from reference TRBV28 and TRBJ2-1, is DVKVTQSSRYLVKRTGEKVFLECVQDMDHENMFWYRQDPGLGLRLIYFSYDVKMKEKGDIPEGYSVSREKKERFSLILESASTNQTSMYLCASSSHPGTTYNEQFFGPGTRLTVL.